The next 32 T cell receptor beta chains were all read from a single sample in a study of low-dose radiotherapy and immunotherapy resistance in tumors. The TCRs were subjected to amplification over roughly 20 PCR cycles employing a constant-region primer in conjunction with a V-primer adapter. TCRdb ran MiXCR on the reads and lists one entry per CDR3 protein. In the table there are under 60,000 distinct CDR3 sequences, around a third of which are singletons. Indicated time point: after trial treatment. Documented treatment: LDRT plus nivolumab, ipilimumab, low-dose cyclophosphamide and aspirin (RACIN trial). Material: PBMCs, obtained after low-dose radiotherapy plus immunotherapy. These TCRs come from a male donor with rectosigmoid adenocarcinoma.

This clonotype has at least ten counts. CDR3 sequence reads: CASSPPYRDRVNYGYTF. DNA of the CDR3: TGTGCCAGCAGTCCTCCGTACCGGGACAGGGTAAACTATGGCTACACCTTC. The chain carries TRBV28 and TRBJ1-2; 9 nucleotides agree with TRBD1. Trimming at V came to 5 bases and at J to 2 bases, leaving 12 bases not matched to a gene. This CDR3 contains 17 residues. Germline CDR1 MDHEN, CDR2 SYDVKM.

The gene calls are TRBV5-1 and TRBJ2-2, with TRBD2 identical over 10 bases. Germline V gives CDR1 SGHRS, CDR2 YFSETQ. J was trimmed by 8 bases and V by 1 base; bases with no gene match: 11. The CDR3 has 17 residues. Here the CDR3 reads CASSLRLAGESLGELFF. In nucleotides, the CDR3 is TGCGCCAGCAGCTTGAGGCTAGCGGGAGAATCGTTGGGGGAGCTGTTTTTT.

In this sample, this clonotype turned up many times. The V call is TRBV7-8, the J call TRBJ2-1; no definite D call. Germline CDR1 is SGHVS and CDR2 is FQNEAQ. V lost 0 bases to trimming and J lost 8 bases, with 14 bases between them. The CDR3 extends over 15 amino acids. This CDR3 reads CASSLAETARHEQFF. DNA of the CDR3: TGTGCCAGCAGCTTAGCGGAAACTGCTCGCCATGAGCAGTTCTTC. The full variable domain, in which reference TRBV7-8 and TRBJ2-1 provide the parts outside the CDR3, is GAGVSQSPRYKVAKRGQDVALRCDPISGHVSLFWYQQALGQGPEFLTYFQNEAQLDKSGLPSDRFFAERPEGSVSTLKIQRTQQEDSAVYLCASSLAETARHEQFFGPGTRLTVL.

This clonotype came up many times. CDR3 DNA sequence: TGCAGCGTTGAAGATCAACAAGCGAGGGGTGGCACGCAGTATTTT. It yields the protein CSVEDQQARGGTQYF. The rearrangement links TRBV29-1 to TRBJ2-3, with D possibly being TRBD1 or TRBD2 (5 bases each). Germline CDR1 is SQVTM and CDR2 is ANQGSEA. This CDR3 region has 15 residues. With 0 bases removed from V and 9 bases from J, the gap between germline ends came to 19 bases.

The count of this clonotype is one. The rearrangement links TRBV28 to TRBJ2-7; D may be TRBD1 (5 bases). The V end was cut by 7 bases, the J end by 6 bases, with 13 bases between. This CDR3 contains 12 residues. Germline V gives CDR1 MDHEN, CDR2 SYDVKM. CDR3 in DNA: TGTGCCAGCACCCTCGGCAGGGCCGAGCAGTACTTC. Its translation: CASTLGRAEQYF.

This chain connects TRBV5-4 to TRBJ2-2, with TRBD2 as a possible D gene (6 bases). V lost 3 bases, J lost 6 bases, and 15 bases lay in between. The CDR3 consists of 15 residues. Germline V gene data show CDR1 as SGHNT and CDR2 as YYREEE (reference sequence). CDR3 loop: CASSSRGVVPGELFF. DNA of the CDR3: TGTGCCAGCAGCTCCCGCGGGGTGGTCCCCGGGGAGCTGTTTTTT. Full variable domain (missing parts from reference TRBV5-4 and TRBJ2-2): ETGVTQSPTHLIKTRGQQVTLRCSSQSGHNTVSWYQQALGQGPQFIFQYYREEENGRGNFPPRFSGLQFPNYSSELNVNALELDDSALYLCASSSRGVVPGELFFGEGSRLTVL.

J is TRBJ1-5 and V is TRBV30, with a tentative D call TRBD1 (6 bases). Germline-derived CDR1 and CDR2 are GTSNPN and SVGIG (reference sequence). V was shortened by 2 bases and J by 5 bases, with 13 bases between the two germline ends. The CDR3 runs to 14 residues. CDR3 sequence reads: CAWSRGGVYQPQHF. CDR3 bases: TGTGCCTGGAGTAGGGGGGGCGTTTATCAGCCCCAGCATTTT.

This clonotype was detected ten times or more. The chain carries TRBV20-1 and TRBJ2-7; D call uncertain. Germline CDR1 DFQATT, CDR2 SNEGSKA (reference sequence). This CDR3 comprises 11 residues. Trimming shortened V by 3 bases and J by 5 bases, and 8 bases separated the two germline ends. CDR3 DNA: TGCAGTGCTAGGGCCGATAACGAGCAGTACTTC. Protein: CSARADNEQYF.

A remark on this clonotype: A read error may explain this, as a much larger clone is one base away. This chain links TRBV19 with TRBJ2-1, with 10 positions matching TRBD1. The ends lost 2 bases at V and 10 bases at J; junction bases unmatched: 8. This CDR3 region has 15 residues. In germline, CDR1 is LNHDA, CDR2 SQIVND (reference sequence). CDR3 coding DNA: TGTGCCAGTAGTATACCCGGGACAGGGGATGAAGAGCAGTTCTTC. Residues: CASSIPGTGDEEQFF.

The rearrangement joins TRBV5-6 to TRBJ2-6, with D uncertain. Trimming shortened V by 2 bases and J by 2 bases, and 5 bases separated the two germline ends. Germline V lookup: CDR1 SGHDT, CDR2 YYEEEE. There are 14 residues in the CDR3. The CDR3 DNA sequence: TGTGCCAGCAGCTTTAGGGCTGGGGCCAACGTCCTGACTTTC. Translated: CASSFRAGANVLTF.

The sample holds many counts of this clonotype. The CDR3 reads CASSSILAGGPHEQFF. DNA of the CDR3: TGTGCCAGCAGCAGCATCCTAGCGGGAGGGCCTCATGAGCAGTTCTTC. The chain carries TRBV6-2 or TRBV6-3 and TRBJ2-1, with TRBD2 matching over 12 bases. V trimming: 6 bases; J trimming: 8 bases; junction bases outside the gene matches: 11. There are 16 residues in the CDR3. CDR1 is MNHEY, CDR2 SVGEGT, per germline.

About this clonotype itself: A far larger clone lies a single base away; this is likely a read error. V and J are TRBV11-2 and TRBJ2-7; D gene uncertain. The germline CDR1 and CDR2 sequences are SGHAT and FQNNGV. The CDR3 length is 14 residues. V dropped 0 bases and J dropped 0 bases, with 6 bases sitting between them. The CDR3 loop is CASSLEPSSYEQYF. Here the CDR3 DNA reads TGTGCCAGCAGCTTAGAGCCGAGCTCCTACGAGCAGTACTTC.

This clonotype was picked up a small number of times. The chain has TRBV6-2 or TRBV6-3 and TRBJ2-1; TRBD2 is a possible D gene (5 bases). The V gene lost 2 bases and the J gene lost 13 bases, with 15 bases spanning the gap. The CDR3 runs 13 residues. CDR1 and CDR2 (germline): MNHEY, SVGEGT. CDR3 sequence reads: CASSYGSGVSQFF. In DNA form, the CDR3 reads TGTGCCAGCAGTTACGGGAGTGGGGTGTCTCAGTTCTTC.

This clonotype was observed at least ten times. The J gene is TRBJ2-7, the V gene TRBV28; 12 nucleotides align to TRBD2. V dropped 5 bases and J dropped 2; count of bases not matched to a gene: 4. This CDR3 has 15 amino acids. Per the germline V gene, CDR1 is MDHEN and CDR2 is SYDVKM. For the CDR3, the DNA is TGTGCCAGCAGTCTTCGACTAGCGGGAGCCTACGAGCAGTACTTC. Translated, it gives CASSLRLAGAYEQYF.

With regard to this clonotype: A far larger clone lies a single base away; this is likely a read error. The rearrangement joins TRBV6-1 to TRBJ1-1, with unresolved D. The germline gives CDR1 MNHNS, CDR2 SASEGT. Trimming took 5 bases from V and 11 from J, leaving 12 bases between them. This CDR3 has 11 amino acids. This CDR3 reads CASSSYYEAFF. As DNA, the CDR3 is TGTGCCAGCAGTTCGTACTACGAGGCTTTCTTT.

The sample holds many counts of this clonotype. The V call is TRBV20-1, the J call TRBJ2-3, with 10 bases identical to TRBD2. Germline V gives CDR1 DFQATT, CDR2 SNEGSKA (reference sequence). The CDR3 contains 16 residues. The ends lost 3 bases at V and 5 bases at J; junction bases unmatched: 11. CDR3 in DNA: TGCAGTGCTAGTGGGGCTAGCGGGGGCCGGGGAGATACGCAGTATTTT. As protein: CSASGASGGRGDTQYF.

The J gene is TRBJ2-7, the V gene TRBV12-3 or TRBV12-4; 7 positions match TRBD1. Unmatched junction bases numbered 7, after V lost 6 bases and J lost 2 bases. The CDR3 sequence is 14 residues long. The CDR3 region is CASSRQGPPYEQYF. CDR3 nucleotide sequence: TGTGCCAGCAGCCGACAGGGTCCCCCCTACGAGCAGTACTTC.

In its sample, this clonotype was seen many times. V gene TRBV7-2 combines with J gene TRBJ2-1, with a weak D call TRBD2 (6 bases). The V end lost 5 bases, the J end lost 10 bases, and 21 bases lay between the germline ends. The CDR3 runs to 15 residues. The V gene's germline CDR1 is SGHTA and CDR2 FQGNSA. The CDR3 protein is CASSADPLVAGEQFF. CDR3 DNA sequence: TGTGCCAGCAGCGCAGACCCGCTAGTGGCGGGAGAGCAGTTCTTC.

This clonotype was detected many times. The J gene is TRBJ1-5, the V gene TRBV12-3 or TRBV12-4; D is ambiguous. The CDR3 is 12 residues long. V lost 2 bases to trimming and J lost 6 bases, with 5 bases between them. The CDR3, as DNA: TGTGCCAGCAGTTTATGGTCTCAGCCCCAGCATTTT. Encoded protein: CASSLWSQPQHF.

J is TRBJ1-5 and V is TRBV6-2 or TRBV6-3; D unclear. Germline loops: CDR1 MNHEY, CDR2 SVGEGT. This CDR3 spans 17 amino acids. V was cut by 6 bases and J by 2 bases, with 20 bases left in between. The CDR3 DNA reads TGTGCCAGCAGAAAGAGCAAGAAAGGGTTGCGCAATCAGCCCCAGCATTTT. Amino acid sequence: CASRKSKKGLRNQPQHF.

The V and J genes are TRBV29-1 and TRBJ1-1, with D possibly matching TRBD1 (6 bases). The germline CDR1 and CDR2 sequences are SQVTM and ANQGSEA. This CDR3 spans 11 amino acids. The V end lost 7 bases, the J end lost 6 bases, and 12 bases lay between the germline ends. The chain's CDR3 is CSGGGTAEAFF. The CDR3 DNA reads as TGCAGCGGAGGGGGTACGGCTGAAGCTTTCTTT.

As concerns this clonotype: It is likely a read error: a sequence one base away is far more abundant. CDR3 nucleotide sequence: TGTGCCATCAGGATCGACGGGGAGAGCTCCTTCGAGCAGTACTTC. It encodes CAIRIDGESSFEQYF. V and J are TRBV6-5 and TRBJ2-7; possible D gene TRBD2, 5 bases. Germline V gene lookup returns CDR1 MNHEY and CDR2 SVGAGI. This CDR3 region has 15 residues.

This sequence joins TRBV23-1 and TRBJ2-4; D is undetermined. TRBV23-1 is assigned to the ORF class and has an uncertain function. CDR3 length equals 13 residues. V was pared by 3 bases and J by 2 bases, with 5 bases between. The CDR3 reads CASSQGSKNIQYF. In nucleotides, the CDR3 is TGCGCCAGCAGTCAGGGGTCCAAAAACATTCAGTACTTC.

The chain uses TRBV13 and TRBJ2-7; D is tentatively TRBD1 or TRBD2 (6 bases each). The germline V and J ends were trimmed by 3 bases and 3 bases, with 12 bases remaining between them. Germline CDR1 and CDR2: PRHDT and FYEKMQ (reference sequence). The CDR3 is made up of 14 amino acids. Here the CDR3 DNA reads TGTGCCAGCAGCTTTAGCGGACAGATCTACGAGCAGTACTTC. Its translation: CASSFSGQIYEQYF.

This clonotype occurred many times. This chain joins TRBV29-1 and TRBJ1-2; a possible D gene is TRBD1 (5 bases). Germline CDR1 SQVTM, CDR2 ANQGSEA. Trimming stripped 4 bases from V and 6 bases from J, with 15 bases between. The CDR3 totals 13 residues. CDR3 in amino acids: CSVAGQGGHGYTF. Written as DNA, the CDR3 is TGCAGCGTTGCGGGCCAGGGAGGTCATGGCTACACCTTC.

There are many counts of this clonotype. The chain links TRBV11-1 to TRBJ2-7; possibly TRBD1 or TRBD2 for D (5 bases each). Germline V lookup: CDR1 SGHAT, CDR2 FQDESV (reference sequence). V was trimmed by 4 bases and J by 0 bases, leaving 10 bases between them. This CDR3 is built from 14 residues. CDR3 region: CASSWGRDSYEQYF. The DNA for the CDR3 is TGTGCCAGCAGCTGGGGACGGGACTCCTACGAGCAGTACTTC.

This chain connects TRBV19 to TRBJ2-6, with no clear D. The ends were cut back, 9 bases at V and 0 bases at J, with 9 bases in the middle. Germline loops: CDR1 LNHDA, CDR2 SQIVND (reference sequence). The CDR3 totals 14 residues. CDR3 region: CASQQVSGANVLTF. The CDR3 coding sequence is TGTGCCAGCCAACAAGTCTCTGGGGCCAACGTCCTGACTTTC.

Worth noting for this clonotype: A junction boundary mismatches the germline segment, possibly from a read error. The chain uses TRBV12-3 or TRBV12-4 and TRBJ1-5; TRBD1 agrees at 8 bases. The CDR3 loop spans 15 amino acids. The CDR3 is CASSLGQGPNQPQHF. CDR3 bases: TGTGCCAGCAGCTTAGGACAGGGTCCCAATCAGCCCCAGCATTTT.

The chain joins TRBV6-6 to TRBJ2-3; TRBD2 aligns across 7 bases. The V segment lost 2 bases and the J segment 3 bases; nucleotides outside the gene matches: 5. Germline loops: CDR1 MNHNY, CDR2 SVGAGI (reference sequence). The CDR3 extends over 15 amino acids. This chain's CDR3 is CASSYSAGDTDTQYF. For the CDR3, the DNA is TGTGCCAGCAGTTACAGCGCGGGAGATACAGATACGCAGTATTTT.

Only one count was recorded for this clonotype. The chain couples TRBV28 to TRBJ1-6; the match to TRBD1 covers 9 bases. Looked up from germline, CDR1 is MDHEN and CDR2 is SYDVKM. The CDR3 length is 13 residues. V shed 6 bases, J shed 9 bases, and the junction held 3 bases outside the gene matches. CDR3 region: CASRTGGGSPLHF. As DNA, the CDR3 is TGTGCCAGCAGAACAGGGGGCGGTTCACCCCTCCACTTT.

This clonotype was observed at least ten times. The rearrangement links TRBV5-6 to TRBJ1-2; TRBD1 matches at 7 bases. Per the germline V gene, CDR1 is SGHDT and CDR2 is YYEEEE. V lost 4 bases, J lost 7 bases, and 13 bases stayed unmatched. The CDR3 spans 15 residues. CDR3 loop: CASSPWDHRGGGYTF. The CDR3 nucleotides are TGTGCCAGCAGCCCTTGGGACCACAGGGGCGGTGGCTACACCTTC.

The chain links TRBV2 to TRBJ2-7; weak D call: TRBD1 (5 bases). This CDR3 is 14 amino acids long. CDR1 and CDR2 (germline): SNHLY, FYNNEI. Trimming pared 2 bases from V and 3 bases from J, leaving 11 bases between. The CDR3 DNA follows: TGTGCCAGCAGTGAACTGGGGCAATACTACGAGCAGTACTTC. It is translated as CASSELGQYYEQYF.